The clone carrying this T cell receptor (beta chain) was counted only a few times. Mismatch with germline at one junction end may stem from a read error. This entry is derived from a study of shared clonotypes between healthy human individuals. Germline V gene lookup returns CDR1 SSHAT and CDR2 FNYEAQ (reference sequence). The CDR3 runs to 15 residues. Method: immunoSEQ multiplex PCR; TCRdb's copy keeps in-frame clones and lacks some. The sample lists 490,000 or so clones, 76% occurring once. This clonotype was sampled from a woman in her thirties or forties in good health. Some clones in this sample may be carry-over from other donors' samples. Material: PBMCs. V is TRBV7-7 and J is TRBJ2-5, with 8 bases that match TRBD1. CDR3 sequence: CASSPTPTGAATQYF. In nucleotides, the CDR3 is TGTGCTAGCAGCCCGACCCCGACAGGGGCCGCCACCCAGTACTTC.